The clone carrying this TCR beta chain was seen a few times. Its target is not known. Germline lookup yields CDR1 MNHNS and CDR2 SASEGT. V was pared by 7 bases and J by 1 base, with 11 bases between. The CDR3 has 15 residues. A single record per CDR3 protein comes from TCRdb applying MiXCR to the 5' RACE reads. The sample lists 200,000 to 250,000 distinct CDR3 sequences, roughly 3.3% seen once, with about 3% in the top ten. The data derive from a study of T cells after yellow fever vaccination. Study details: The fractions with low cell numbers were processed using SMART-Seq v4 Ultra Low Input.

Study results and caveats: Peaking on day 5 versus 15, the secondary response was faster but weaker. Researchers cautioned that FACS-sorted repertoires could harbor abundant clonotypes contaminating from the bulk population. Booster samples showed a return of most primary-vaccination clones (roughly 96% CD4, roughly 85% CD8).

The source of this sequence is a man aged 18 to 30 who received the YFV17D yellow fever vaccine. Specimen: CD4+ T cells sorted from PBMCs, collected 10 days after the yellow fever booster vaccination. The V and J genes are TRBV6-1 and TRBJ1-6; D ambiguous. CDR3 region: CASIEEVSYNSPLHF. DNA of the CDR3: TGTGCCAGCATTGAGGAGGTTTCCTATAATTCACCCCTCCACTTT.